This T cell receptor beta chain was captured by sequencing in a study of CD8 T cell repertoires and HIV-1 epitope variants. Study at large: Each of Twenty-five Gag and Nef epitope peptides stimulated a separate culture. An approximately 10-day culture received IL-2, IL-7 and IL-15 on days 3 and 7. Equal numbers of autologous T cell-negative cells presented antigen to enriched T cells. Epitopes were three Gag families plus Nef HW9 and YT9.

This clone has just a few counts. What it recognizes is unknown. The CDR3 sequence is 16 residues long. Germline loops: CDR1 LNHDA, CDR2 SQIVND (reference sequence). V was cut by 5 bases and J by 4 bases, with 18 bases left in between. Assay used: immunoSEQ multiplex PCR; TCRdb lists only in-frame clones, some missing. The sample has thousands of clones, around 65% seen once. This clonotype originated in a male donor with HIV. The V and J genes are TRBV19 and TRBJ2-1; D is tentatively TRBD1 or TRBD2 (5 bases each). Sequencing input: cultured CD8+ T cells derived from PBMCs. Here the CDR3 reads CASSAAWGGRYNEQFF. The CDR3 DNA reads as TGTGCCAGTAGTGCAGCCTGGGGCGGGCGTTACAATGAGCAGTTCTTC.